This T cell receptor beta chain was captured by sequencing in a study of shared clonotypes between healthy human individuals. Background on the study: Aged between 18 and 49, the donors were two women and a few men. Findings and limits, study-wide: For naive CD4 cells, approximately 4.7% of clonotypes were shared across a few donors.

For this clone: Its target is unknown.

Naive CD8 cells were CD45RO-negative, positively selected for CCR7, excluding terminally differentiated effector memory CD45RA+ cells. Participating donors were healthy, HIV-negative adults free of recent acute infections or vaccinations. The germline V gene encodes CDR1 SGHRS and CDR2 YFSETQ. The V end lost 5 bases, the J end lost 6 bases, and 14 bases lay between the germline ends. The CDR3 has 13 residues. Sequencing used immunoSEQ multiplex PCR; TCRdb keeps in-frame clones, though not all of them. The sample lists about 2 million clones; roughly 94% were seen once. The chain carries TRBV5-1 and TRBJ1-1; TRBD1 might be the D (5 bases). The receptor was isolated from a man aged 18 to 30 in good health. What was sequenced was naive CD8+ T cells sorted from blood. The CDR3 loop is CASRGEAGAEAFF. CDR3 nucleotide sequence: TGCGCCAGCAGGGGGGAGGCAGGCGCTGAAGCTTTCTTT. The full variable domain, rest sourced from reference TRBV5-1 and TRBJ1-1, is KAGVTQTPRYLIKTRGQQVTLSCSPISGHRSVSWYQQTPGQGLQFLFEYFSETQRNKGNFPGRFSGRQFSNSRSEMNVSTLELGDSALYLCASRGEAGAEAFFGQGTRLTVV.